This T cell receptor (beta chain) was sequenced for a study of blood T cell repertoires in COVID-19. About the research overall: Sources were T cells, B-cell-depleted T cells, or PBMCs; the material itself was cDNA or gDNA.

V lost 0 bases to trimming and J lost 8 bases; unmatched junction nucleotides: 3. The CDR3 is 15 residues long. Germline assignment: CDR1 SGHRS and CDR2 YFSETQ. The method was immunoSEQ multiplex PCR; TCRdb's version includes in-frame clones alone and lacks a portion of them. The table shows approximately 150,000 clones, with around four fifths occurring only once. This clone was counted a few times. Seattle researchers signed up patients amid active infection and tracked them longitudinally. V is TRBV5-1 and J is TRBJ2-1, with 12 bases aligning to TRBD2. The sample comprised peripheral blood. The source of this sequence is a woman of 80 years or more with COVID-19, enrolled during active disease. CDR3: CASSLALAGGDEQFF. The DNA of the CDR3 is TGCGCCAGCAGCTTGGCACTAGCGGGAGGTGATGAGCAGTTCTTC.